This is a list of T cell receptor beta chains from one sample in a study of cytomegalovirus exposure and HLA in healthy donors. The assay was immunoSEQ multiplex PCR, and TCRdb's table has in-frame clones only and misses some. The data contain roughly 120,000 clones, about four fifths of them singletons. Sequenced input: PBMCs. These TCRs come from a male donor in good health and CMV-seropositive. The CDR3 runs from the conserved cysteine through the conserved F or W. The D gene is left open where the match is weak. Clone size appears in some rows only: once, few, many, or a class for an expanded clone.

v_gene: TRBV5-5
d_gene: TRBD1
j_gene: TRBJ1-1
abundance: .
CDR3aa: CASSLGGGQGTLNTEAFF
CDR3nt: TGTGCCAGCAGCTTAGGAGGTGGACAGGGAACCTTGAACACTGAAGCTTTCTTT

v_gene: TRBV5-4
d_gene: TRBD2
j_gene: TRBJ2-7
abundance: .
CDR3aa: CASSLGLAGRLEQYF
CDR3nt: TGTGCCAGCAGTTTGGGACTAGCGGGTCGACTCGAGCAGTACTTC

v_gene: TRBV9
d_gene: TRBD1
j_gene: TRBJ2-7
abundance: .
CDR3aa: CASSRQGDGYEQYF
CDR3nt: TGTGCCAGCAGCAGACAGGGGGACGGCTACGAGCAGTACTTC

v_gene: TRBV27
d_gene: .
j_gene: TRBJ2-7
abundance: .
CDR3aa: CASSFGPSYEQYF
CDR3nt: TGTGCCAGCAGTTTTGGCCCCTCCTACGAGCAGTACTTC

v_gene: TRBV7-6
d_gene: .
j_gene: TRBJ2-3
abundance: .
CDR3aa: CASSLGHTGYSTDTQYF
CDR3nt: TGTGCCAGCAGCTTAGGCCATACAGGGTATAGCACAGATACGCAGTATTTT

v_gene: TRBV9
d_gene: TRBD2
j_gene: TRBJ2-1
abundance: .
CDR3aa: CASSVTSGGYNEQFF
CDR3nt: TGTGCCAGCAGCGTAACTAGCGGGGGGTACAATGAGCAGTTCTTC

v_gene: TRBV29-1
d_gene: TRBD1
j_gene: TRBJ1-2
abundance: .
CDR3aa: CSVRDRANYGYTF
CDR3nt: TGCAGCGTGAGGGACAGGGCTAACTATGGCTACACCTTC

v_gene: TRBV5-1
d_gene: TRBD1
j_gene: TRBJ1-1
abundance: .
CDR3aa: CASRGQGGTEAFF
CDR3nt: TGCGCCAGCAGAGGACAGGGAGGGACTGAAGCTTTCTTT

v_gene: TRBV7-9
d_gene: TRBD1
j_gene: TRBJ2-7
abundance: .
CDR3aa: CASSVGTGYSEQYF
CDR3nt: TGTGCCAGCAGCGTCGGGACAGGGTATTCGGAGCAGTACTTC

v_gene: TRBV27
d_gene: .
j_gene: TRBJ2-7
abundance: .
CDR3aa: CASSLLAGGNSEQYF
CDR3nt: TGTGCCAGCAGTTTATTGGCCGGGGGAAACAGCGAGCAGTACTTC

v_gene: TRBV6-1
d_gene: .
j_gene: TRBJ2-7
abundance: .
CDR3aa: CASSESLAPTRQTF
CDR3nt: TGTGCCAGCAGTGAATCTCTAGCTCCTACGAGGCAAACCTTC

v_gene: TRBV9
d_gene: .
j_gene: TRBJ1-1
abundance: .
CDR3aa: CASSVVGQNTEAFF
CDR3nt: TGTGCCAGCAGCGTAGTGGGACAGAACACTGAAGCTTTCTTT

v_gene: TRBV7-7
d_gene: .
j_gene: TRBJ2-7
abundance: once
CDR3aa: CASSLAPGHEQYF
CDR3nt: TGTGCTAGCAGCTTAGCTCCAGGGCACGAGCAGTACTTC

v_gene: TRBV19
d_gene: .
j_gene: TRBJ2-7
abundance: .
CDR3aa: CASSIGEGDYEQYF
CDR3nt: TGTGCCAGTAGTATAGGAGAGGGGGACTACGAGCAGTACTTC

v_gene: TRBV4-2
d_gene: TRBD1
j_gene: TRBJ2-7
abundance: .
CDR3aa: CASSQGQGDYEQYF
CDR3nt: TGTGCCAGCAGCCAAGGACAGGGAGATTACGAGCAGTACTTC

v_gene: TRBV7-2
d_gene: .
j_gene: TRBJ2-1
abundance: .
CDR3aa: CASSVLGGTYNEQFF
CDR3nt: TGTGCCAGCAGCGTACTCGGGGGTACCTACAATGAGCAGTTCTTC

v_gene: TRBV15
d_gene: TRBD2
j_gene: TRBJ2-1
abundance: .
CDR3aa: CATSRGSSGRLPEQFF
CDR3nt: TGTGCCACCAGCAGAGGGTCTAGCGGGAGGCTTCCTGAGCAGTTCTTC

v_gene: TRBV7-8
d_gene: TRBD1
j_gene: TRBJ2-3
abundance: few
CDR3aa: CASSLDRVSDTQYF
CDR3nt: TGTGCCAGCAGCCTCGACAGGGTCAGTGATACGCAGTATTTT

v_gene: TRBV6-6
d_gene: TRBD2
j_gene: TRBJ2-1
abundance: .
CDR3aa: CASRGLAGEQFF
CDR3nt: TGTGCCAGCAGAGGACTAGCCGGTGAGCAGTTCTTC

v_gene: TRBV7-6
d_gene: .
j_gene: TRBJ2-5
abundance: .
CDR3aa: CASSLDAPGTQYF
CDR3nt: TGTGCCAGCAGCCTAGACGCCCCGGGGACCCAGTACTTC

v_gene: TRBV5-4
d_gene: .
j_gene: TRBJ2-7
abundance: .
CDR3aa: CASSLAINYEQYF
CDR3nt: TGTGCCAGCAGCTTAGCTATAAATTACGAGCAGTACTTC